The T cell receptor beta chain under discussion was sequenced for a study of OX40 agonist ivuxolimab in advanced cancers. Study-wide results and limits: Antigen specificity remained undetermined for the expanded peripheral T cells. Dose levels from 0.1 to 3.0 mg/kg saw CD4+ and CD8+ blood T cells expand clonally by week 6.

As to this clone: Its cognate antigen is unknown.

There are 16 residues in the CDR3. In germline, CDR1 is SGHAT, CDR2 FQNNGV. Germline trimming cut 4 bases from V and 1 base from J; bases unmatched to any gene: 5. Data came from immunoSEQ multiplex PCR; TCRdb stores just in-frame clones and leaves some out. Among over 45,000 clones listed, about 80% were seen once. The source is an adult with an advanced solid tumor such as melanoma, head and neck, liver or kidney cancer. The sequencing used CD4+ or CD8+ T cells sorted from blood, collected in a trial of the OX40 agonist ivuxolimab. The genes are TRBV11-2 and TRBJ2-3, with 10 bases identical to TRBD1. CDR3 coding DNA: TGTGCCAGCAGCTCCCGACAGGGGGCGCGCACAGATACGCAGTATTTT. Encoded protein: CASSSRQGARTDTQYF.